A selection of T cell receptor beta chains follows, all from one sample in a study of identical twins. TCRdb reprocessed the 5' RACE reads with MiXCR, giving one entry per CDR3 protein. This sample carries 200,000 to 250,000 distinct CDR3 sequences, approximately 8.3% of them seen once, and the ten largest clones take less than 2.5%. This sample also belongs to another study, concerning yellow fever vaccine responses in identical twins.

Sequencing used memory (CD45RO+) T cells sorted from blood. These receptors all stem from a woman between 18 and 30 years old in good health. Both conserved end residues are part of each CDR3. A D gene is named only where the DNA matches it firmly. Not all rows give a size; the values are once, few, many and, for expanded clones, a class.

abundance: NA
d_gene: TRBD1
v_gene: TRBV12-3/TRBV12-4
j_gene: TRBJ1-2
CDR3aa: CASSTGTGSYGYTF
CDR3nt: TGTGCCAGCAGCACCGGGACAGGGTCCTATGGCTACACCTTC

abundance: NA
d_gene: NA
v_gene: TRBV20-1
j_gene: TRBJ2-7
CDR3aa: CSARIRDYEQYF
CDR3nt: TGCAGTGCTAGAATCCGGGACTACGAGCAGTACTTC

abundance: few
d_gene: NA
v_gene: TRBV3-1
j_gene: TRBJ2-7
CDR3aa: CASSQENYEQYF
CDR3nt: TGTGCCAGCAGCCAGGAGAACTACGAGCAGTACTTC

abundance: NA
d_gene: NA
v_gene: TRBV20-1
j_gene: TRBJ2-1
CDR3aa: CSARRGYNEQFF
CDR3nt: TGCAGTGCTAGGAGGGGGTACAATGAGCAGTTCTTC

abundance: NA
d_gene: NA
v_gene: TRBV14
j_gene: TRBJ2-5
CDR3aa: CASSHAETQYF
CDR3nt: TGTGCCAGCAGCCACGCGGAGACCCAGTACTTC

abundance: NA
d_gene: TRBD1
v_gene: TRBV4-1
j_gene: TRBJ1-2
CDR3aa: CASSQAPTGNYGYTF
CDR3nt: TGCGCCAGCAGCCAAGCCCCGACAGGGAACTATGGCTACACCTTC

abundance: few
d_gene: TRBD2
v_gene: TRBV7-2
j_gene: TRBJ2-3
CDR3aa: CASSFGRGGPDTQYF
CDR3nt: TGTGCCAGCAGCTTTGGGCGGGGGGGCCCAGATACGCAGTATTTT

abundance: many
d_gene: NA
v_gene: TRBV20-1
j_gene: TRBJ2-7
CDR3aa: CSASAATSPNNYEQYF
CDR3nt: TGCAGTGCGAGTGCAGCCACCTCTCCTAACAACTACGAGCAGTACTTC

abundance: many
d_gene: TRBD2
v_gene: TRBV12-3/TRBV12-4
j_gene: TRBJ2-3
CDR3aa: CASSLLTSLRADTQYF
CDR3nt: TGTGCCAGCAGTTTGTTGACTAGCCTTCGCGCTGACACGCAGTATTTT

abundance: few
d_gene: NA
v_gene: TRBV20-1
j_gene: TRBJ1-5
CDR3aa: CSARVGGNQPQHF
CDR3nt: TGCAGTGCTAGGGTGGGTGGTAATCAGCCCCAGCATTTT

abundance: NA
d_gene: NA
v_gene: TRBV5-1
j_gene: TRBJ2-2
CDR3aa: CASSTQGGNTGELFF
CDR3nt: TGCGCCAGCAGCACACAGGGAGGAAACACCGGGGAGCTGTTTTTT

abundance: NA
d_gene: NA
v_gene: TRBV27
j_gene: TRBJ1-1
CDR3aa: CASSLIRTPNTEAFF
CDR3nt: TGTGCCAGCAGTTTAATCAGGACACCAAACACTGAAGCTTTCTTT

abundance: many
d_gene: NA
v_gene: TRBV4-2
j_gene: TRBJ2-2
CDR3aa: CASSQGGPNTGELFF
CDR3nt: TGTGCCAGCAGCCAAGGGGGACCGAACACCGGGGAGCTGTTTTTT

abundance: NA
d_gene: NA
v_gene: TRBV6-2/TRBV6-3
j_gene: TRBJ2-7
CDR3aa: CASRTQGTYEQYF
CDR3nt: TGTGCCAGCAGAACACAGGGAACCTACGAGCAGTACTTC

abundance: NA
d_gene: NA
v_gene: TRBV6-6
j_gene: TRBJ2-5
CDR3aa: CASSYSIGGTQYF
CDR3nt: TGTGCCAGCAGTTACTCGATCGGGGGGACCCAGTACTTC

abundance: many
d_gene: TRBD1
v_gene: TRBV3-1
j_gene: TRBJ2-1
CDR3aa: CASSKKVGQGRNEQFF
CDR3nt: TGTGCCAGCAGCAAAAAGGTAGGACAGGGTCGAAATGAGCAGTTCTTC

abundance: few
d_gene: NA
v_gene: TRBV5-1
j_gene: TRBJ1-2
CDR3aa: CASSLGVGVQGYTF
CDR3nt: TGCGCCAGCAGCTTGGGAGTAGGGGTTCAGGGCTACACCTTC

abundance: few
d_gene: TRBD1
v_gene: TRBV6-1
j_gene: TRBJ2-3
CDR3aa: CASSVDRGGYTQYF
CDR3nt: TGTGCCAGCAGTGTGGACAGGGGAGGTTATACGCAGTATTTT